This TCR beta chain originates from a study of T cell repertoires in cytomegalovirus infection. From the reads, TCRdb called clonotypes with MiXCR, one entry per CDR3 protein. The sample carries about 310,000 distinct CDR3 sequences, around 25% recorded once. Losses at the gene ends were 1 base for V and 8 bases for J; bases not matched to a gene: 14. The CDR3 is 16 residues long. Germline assignment: CDR1 DFQATT and CDR2 SNEGSKA (reference sequence). This clonotype turned up a few times. The antigen is not known. Study-wide results and caveats: HLA-C-restricted, CMV-specific TCR beta clonotypes were dominant ex vivo.

The source was cultured PBMCs, collected from culture after CMV antigen stimulation. This receptor was obtained from a human donor in good health (CMV status not recorded). Some clones in this sample may be carry-over from other donors' samples. This chain links TRBV20-1 with TRBJ2-1, with 7 bases fitting TRBD2. CDR3 nucleotides: TGCAGTGCTAGAGGCCTGGCAGCGGGAAACGAAGATGAGCAGTTCTTC. Translating it yields CSARGLAAGNEDEQFF.